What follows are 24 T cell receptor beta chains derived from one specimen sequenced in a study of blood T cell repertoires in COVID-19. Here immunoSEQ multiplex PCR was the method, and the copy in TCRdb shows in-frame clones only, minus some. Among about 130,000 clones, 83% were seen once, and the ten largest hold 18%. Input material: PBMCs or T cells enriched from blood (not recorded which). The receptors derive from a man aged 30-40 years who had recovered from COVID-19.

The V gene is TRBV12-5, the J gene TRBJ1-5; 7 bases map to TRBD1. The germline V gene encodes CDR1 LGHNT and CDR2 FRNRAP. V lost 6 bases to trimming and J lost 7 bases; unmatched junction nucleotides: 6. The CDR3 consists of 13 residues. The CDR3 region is CASGQDRSQPQHF. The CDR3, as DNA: TGTGCTAGTGGCCAGGACAGGTCCCAGCCCCAGCATTTT.

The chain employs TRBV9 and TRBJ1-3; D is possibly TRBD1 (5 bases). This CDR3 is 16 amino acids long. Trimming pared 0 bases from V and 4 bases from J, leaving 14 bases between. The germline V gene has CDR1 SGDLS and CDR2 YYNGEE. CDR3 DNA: TGTGCCAGCAGCGTAGCGGGGGATTCGGAAGGAAACACCATATATTTT. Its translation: CASSVAGDSEGNTIYF.

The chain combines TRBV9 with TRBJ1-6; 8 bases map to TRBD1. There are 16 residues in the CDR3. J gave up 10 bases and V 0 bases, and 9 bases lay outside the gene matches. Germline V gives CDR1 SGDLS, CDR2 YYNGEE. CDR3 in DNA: TGTGCCAGCAGCGTAGGGACAGGGCGGGCCGAATCACCCCTCCACTTT. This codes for CASSVGTGRAESPLHF.

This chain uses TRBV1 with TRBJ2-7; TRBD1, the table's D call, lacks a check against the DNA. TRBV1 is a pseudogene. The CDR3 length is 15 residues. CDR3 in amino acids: CTSSQDHNLEYEQYV. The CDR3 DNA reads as TGCACCAGCAGCCAAGATCACAATCTCGAATACGAGCAGTACGTC.

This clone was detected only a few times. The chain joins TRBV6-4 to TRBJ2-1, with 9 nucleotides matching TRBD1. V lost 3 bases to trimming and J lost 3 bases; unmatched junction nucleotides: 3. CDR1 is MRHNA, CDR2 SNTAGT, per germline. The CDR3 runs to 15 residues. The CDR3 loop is CASSEGTGYYNEQFF. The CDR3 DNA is TGTGCCAGCAGTGAAGGGACAGGGTACTACAATGAGCAGTTCTTC.

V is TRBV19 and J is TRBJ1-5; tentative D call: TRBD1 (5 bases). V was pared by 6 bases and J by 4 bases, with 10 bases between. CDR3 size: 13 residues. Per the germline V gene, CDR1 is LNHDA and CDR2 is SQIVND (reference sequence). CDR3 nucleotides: TGTGCCAGTAGCCACGGGGGTAATCAGCCCCAGCATTTT. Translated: CASSHGGNQPQHF. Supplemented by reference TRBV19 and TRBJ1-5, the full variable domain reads DGGITQSPKYLFRKEGQNVTLSCEQNLNHDAMYWYRQDPGQGLRLIYYSQIVNDFQKGDIAEGYSVSREKKESFPLTVTSAQKNPTAFYLCASSHGGNQPQHFGDGTRLSIL.

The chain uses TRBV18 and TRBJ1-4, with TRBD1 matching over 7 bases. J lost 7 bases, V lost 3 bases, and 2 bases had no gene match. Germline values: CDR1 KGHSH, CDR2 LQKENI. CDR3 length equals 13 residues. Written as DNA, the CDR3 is TGTGCCAGCTCACCGCGACAGGGTGAAAAACTGTTTTTT. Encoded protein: CASSPRQGEKLFF.

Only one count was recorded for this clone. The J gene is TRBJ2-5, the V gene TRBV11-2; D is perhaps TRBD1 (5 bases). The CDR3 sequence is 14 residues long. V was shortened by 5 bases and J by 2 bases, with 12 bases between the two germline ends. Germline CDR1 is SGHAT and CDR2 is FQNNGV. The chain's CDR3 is CASSEQVGQETQYF. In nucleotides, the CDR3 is TGTGCCAGCAGCGAACAGGTGGGGCAAGAGACCCAGTACTTC.

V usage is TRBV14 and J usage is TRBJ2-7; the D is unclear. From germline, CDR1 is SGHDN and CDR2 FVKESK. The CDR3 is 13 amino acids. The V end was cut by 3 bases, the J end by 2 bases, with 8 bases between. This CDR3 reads CASSHHGPYEQYF. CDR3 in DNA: TGTGCCAGCAGCCATCATGGCCCCTACGAGCAGTACTTC.

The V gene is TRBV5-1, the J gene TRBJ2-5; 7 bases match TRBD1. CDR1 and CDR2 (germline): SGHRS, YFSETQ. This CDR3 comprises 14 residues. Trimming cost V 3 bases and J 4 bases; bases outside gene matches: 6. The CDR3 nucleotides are TGCGCCAGCAGCTATCGGACAGGTCCAGAGACCCAGTACTTC. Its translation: CASSYRTGPETQYF.

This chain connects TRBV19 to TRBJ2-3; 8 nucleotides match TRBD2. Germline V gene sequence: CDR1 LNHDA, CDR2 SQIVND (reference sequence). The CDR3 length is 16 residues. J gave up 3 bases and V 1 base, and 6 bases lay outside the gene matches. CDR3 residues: CASSIAVAGGTDTQYF. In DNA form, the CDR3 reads TGTGCCAGTAGTATAGCGGTGGCGGGAGGAACAGATACGCAGTATTTT.

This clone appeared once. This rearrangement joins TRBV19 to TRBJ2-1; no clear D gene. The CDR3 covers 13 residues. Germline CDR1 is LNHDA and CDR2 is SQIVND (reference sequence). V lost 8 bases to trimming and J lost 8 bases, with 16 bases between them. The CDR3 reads CASCLKADYEQFF. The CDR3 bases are TGTGCCAGTTGCCTTAAAGCAGACTATGAGCAGTTCTTC.

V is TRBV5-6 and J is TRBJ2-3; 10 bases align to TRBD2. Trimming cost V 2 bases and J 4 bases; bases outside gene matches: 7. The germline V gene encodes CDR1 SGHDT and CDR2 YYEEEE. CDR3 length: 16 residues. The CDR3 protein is CASSFRLAGAPDTQYF. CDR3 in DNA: TGTGCCAGCAGCTTTAGGCTAGCGGGAGCGCCAGATACGCAGTATTTT.

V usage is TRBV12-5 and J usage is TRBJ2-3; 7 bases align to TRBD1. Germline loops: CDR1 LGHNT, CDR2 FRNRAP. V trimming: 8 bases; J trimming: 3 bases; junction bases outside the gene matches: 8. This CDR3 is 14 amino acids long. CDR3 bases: TGTGCTAGTAATACAGGGGATTTGACAGATACGCAGTATTTT. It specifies CASNTGDLTDTQYF.

The CDR3 here is CASSLERSGVAGELFF. In nucleotides, the CDR3 is TGCGCCAGCAGCTTGGAAAGGTCAGGGGTAGCCGGGGAGCTGTTTTTT. The V call is TRBV5-1, the J call TRBJ2-2; D may be TRBD1 (6 bases). CDR3 size: 16 residues. V lost 0 bases and J 6 bases, leaving 15 bases between the germline ends. Germline CDR1 SGHRS, CDR2 YFSETQ.

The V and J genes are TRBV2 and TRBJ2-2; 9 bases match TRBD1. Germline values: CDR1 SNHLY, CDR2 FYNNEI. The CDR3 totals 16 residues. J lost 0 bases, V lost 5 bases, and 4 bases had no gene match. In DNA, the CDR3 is TGTGCCAGCAGTAAGGACAGGGGCGCGAACACCGGGGAGCTGTTTTTT. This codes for CASSKDRGANTGELFF.

This CDR3 reads CASSLGAPLGQLNIQYF. Here the CDR3 DNA reads TGCGCCAGCAGCTTGGGGGCCCCCCTGGGCCAGCTAAACATTCAGTACTTC. The V call is TRBV5-1, the J call TRBJ2-4; D gene unclear. The V gene lost 0 bases and the J gene lost 6 bases, with 19 bases spanning the gap. In germline, CDR1 is SGHRS, CDR2 YFSETQ. The CDR3 spans 17 residues.

CDR3 residues: CAISPGLTGAYEQYV. CDR3 DNA: TGTGCCATCAGTCCGGGGCTGACAGGAGCCTACGAGCAGTACGTC. V usage is TRBV10-3 and J usage is TRBJ2-7, with D perhaps matching TRBD1 (6 bases). The CDR3 is made up of 15 amino acids. The germline V gene has CDR1 ENHRY and CDR2 SYGVKD. V was clipped by 5 bases and J by 2 bases, with 16 bases between them.

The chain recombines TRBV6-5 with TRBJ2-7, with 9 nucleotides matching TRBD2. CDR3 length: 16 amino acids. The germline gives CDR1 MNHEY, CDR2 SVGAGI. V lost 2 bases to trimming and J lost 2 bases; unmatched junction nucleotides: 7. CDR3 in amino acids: CASSYAGVAGAYEQYF. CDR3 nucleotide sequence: TGTGCCAGCAGTTACGCGGGGGTAGCGGGGGCCTACGAGCAGTACTTC.

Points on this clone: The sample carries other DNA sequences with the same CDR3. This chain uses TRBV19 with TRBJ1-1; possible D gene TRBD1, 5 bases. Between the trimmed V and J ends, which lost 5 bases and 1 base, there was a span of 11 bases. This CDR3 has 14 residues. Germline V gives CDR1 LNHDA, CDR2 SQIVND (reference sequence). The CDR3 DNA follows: TGTGCCAGTAGTTTTCAGGGTGGGAACACTGAAGCTTTCTTT. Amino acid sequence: CASSFQGGNTEAFF.

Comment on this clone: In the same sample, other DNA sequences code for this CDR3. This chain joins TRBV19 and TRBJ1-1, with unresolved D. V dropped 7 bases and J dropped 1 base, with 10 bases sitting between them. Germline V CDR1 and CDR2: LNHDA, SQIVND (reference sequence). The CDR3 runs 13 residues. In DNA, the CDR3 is TGTGCCAGTACAACGGGTGGGAACACTGAAGCTTTCTTT. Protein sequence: CASTTGGNTEAFF.

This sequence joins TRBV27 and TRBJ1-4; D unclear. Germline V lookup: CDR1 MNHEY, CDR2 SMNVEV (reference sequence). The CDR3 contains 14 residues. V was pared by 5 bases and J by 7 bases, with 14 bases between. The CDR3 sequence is CASSLPTEGEKLFF. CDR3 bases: TGTGCCAGCAGTCTCCCGACGGAGGGTGAAAAACTGTTTTTT.

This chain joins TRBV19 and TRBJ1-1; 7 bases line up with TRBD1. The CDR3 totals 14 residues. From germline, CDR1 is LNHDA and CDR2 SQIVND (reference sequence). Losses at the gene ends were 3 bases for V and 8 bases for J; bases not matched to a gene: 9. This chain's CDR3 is CASSIGQDLGEAFF. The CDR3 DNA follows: TGTGCCAGTAGTATTGGACAGGACCTTGGGGAAGCTTTCTTT.

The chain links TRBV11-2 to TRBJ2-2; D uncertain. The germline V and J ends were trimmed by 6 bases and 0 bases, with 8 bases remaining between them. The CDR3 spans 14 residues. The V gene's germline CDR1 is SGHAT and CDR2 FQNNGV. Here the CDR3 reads CASRLSANTGELFF. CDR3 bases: TGTGCCAGCAGGTTAAGCGCGAACACCGGGGAGCTGTTTTTT.